This TCR beta chain appears in the sequencing data of a study of blood T cell repertoires in COVID-19. Donors of Cohort 3 who recovered were those that had two negative PCRs, clearance, or symptom resolution. V was pared by 6 bases and J by 0 bases, with 9 bases between. Germline V CDR1 and CDR2: MNHEY, SVGEGT. The CDR3 has 15 residues. Repertoires were generated with immunoSEQ multiplex PCR, while TCRdb's copy carries only in-frame clones and drops some. Of over 200,000 clones in the sample, around 89% were seen once. Sequences were obtained from PBMCs or T cells enriched from blood (not recorded which). This sequence joins TRBV6-2 or TRBV6-3 and TRBJ2-6; D perhaps matches TRBD1 (6 bases). This TCR came from a man aged 35 to 55 who had recovered from COVID-19. CDR3 region: CASSPRGSGANVLTF. The CDR3 bases are TGTGCCAGCAGCCCCAGGGGCTCTGGGGCCAACGTCCTGACTTTC.